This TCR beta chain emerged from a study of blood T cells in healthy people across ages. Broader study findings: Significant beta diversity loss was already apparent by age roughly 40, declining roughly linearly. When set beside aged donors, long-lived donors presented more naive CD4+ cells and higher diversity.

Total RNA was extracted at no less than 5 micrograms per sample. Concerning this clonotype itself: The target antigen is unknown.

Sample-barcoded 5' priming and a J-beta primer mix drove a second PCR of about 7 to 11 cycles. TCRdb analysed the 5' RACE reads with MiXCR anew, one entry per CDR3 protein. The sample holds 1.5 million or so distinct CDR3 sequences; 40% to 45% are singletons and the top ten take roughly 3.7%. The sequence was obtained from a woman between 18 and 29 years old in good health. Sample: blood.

CDR3 sequence: CATSSGGTRVYEQYF. In DNA, the CDR3 is TGTGCCACCAGCAGTGGCGGGACTAGAGTCTACGAGCAGTACTTC. The rearrangement uses TRBV15 and TRBJ2-5; 8 bases match TRBD2. The DNA matches TRBJ2-7 better at its end, which makes the J call doubtful. This CDR3 contains 15 residues. In germline, CDR1 is LNHNV, CDR2 YYDKDF (reference sequence).